These 32 T cell receptor delta chains share one sample of origin, sequenced in a study of gamma-delta T cells after stem cell transplantation. TCRdb re-processed the RT-PCR reads using CATT. Of 6,500 to 8,000 delta-chain clones listed, 20% to 30% were seen once; the top ten hold 15% to 20%. The source material was gamma-delta T cells. These receptors came from a human donor. It is not recorded whose cells these are; they may come from a transplant donor.

Points on this clone: This likely stems from a read error, as it lies one base from a far larger clone. Other DNA sequences in this sample translate to the same CDR3. The chain combines TRDV1 with TRDJ1; possibly TRDD3 for D (6 bases). The CDR3 consists of 16 residues. Trimming stripped 6 bases from V and 2 bases from J, with 19 bases between. Germline CDR1 TSWWSYY, CDR2 QGS. The CDR3 loop reads CALGELLGGVTDKLIF. As DNA, the CDR3 is TGTGCTCTTGGAGAGTTACTGGGTGGAGTTACCGATAAACTCATCTTT.

The rearrangement uses TRDV3 and TRDJ1; unclear D gene. CDR1 and CDR2 from the germline V gene are TVYSNPD and GDNSRS (reference sequence). V gave up 1 base and J gave up 2 bases, with 11 bases separating them. The CDR3 loop spans 13 amino acids. The chain's CDR3 is CAFMAGTTDKLIF. DNA for the CDR3: TGTGCCTTTATGGCCGGGACGACCGATAAACTCATCTTT.

In the case of this clone: It may be a read error: a sequence one base away is much more abundant. This chain links TRDV2 with TRDJ1; 8 bases are a match to TRDD3. Germline CDR1 is GEAIGNYY and CDR2 is EKD. The CDR3 spans 22 residues. In DNA, the CDR3 is TGTGCCTGTGACACCGAGTTTCCTAAGGGTGGGGGATCTAAAAGGGTCACCGATAAACTCACCTTT. Protein: CACDTEFPKGGGSKRVTDKLTF.

Sample share makes this clone medium-sized. CDR3 residues: CACDTVGSDGGPAQLFF. The CDR3 DNA follows: TGTGCCTGTGACACCGTGGGTTCGGATGGGGGCCCCGCACAACTCTTCTTT. J is TRDJ2 and V is TRDV2; maybe TRDD3 (6 bases). This CDR3 is built from 17 residues. The V gene's germline CDR1 is GEAIGNYY and CDR2 EKD. V was pared by 0 bases and J by 8 bases, with 21 bases between.

Details on this clone: At one end, the junction sequence differs from germline, possibly due to a read error. The CDR3 region is CACDTGFSSGDGKRIYTDKPIF. DNA of the CDR3: TGTGCCTGTGACACCGGGTTTTCCTCTGGGGATGGAAAGAGAATATACACCGATAAACCCATCTTC. The chain employs TRDV2 and TRDJ1; maybe TRDD3 (6 bases). The CDR3 spans 22 residues. The germline V gene has CDR1 GEAIGNYY and CDR2 EKD.

By share of the sample, this clone is medium-sized (0.01 to 0.1%). For the CDR3, the DNA is TGTGCCTGTGACACCGCATTTTCTACTGGCCTTCCTACGAGACCCACCGATAAACTCATCTTT. Translation: CACDTAFSTGLPTRPTDKLIF. V and J are TRDV2 and TRDJ1; TRDD2 matches at 9 bases. Trimming removed 0 bases from V and 1 base from J; junction bases left unmatched: 20. The germline V gene encodes CDR1 GEAIGNYY and CDR2 EKD. The CDR3 contains 21 residues.

This clone was seen more than once but under ten times. The chain links TRDV2 to TRDJ1; TRDD3 matches at 8 bases. The CDR3 length is 14 residues. With V trimmed by 3 bases and J by 3 bases, 5 bases remained unmatched. The germline V gene encodes CDR1 GEAIGNYY and CDR2 EKD. The chain's CDR3 is CACDFWGTSDKLIF. The CDR3 nucleotides are TGTGCCTGTGACTTCTGGGGGACCTCCGATAAACTCATCTTT.

About this clone: A read error likely explains this, since a far larger clone differs by one base. At the DNA level, this CDR3 is encoded by other sequences in the same sample as well. This chain's CDR3 is CACDIQYWGIRDDQVRTDKLIF. The CDR3 bases are TGTGCCTGTGACATCCAGTACTGGGGGATACGGGATGACCAAGTCAGAACCGATAAACTCATTTTT. The chain links TRDV2 to TRDJ1; 13 bases match TRDD3. There are 22 residues in the CDR3. Germline V lookup: CDR1 GEAIGNYY, CDR2 EKD.

This clone is labeled as medium-sized. This chain connects TRDV2 to TRDJ1, with D unclear. Germline assignment: CDR1 GEAIGNYY and CDR2 EKD. V was clipped by 0 bases and J by 0 bases, with 10 bases between them. The CDR3 consists of 15 residues. The CDR3: CACDTMNPYTDKLIF. CDR3 sequence (DNA): TGTGCCTGTGACACCATGAACCCTTACACCGATAAACTCATCTTT.

Within the sample, this clone is medium-sized. The same CDR3 arises from other DNA sequences in this sample as well. J is TRDJ1 and V is TRDV1, with D tentatively TRDD3 (7 bases). Germline CDR1 and CDR2: TSWWSYY and QGS. This CDR3 is 26 amino acids long. Trimming removed 2 bases at V and 3 bases at J, with 46 bases between. Here the CDR3 reads CALGELGVWGLPEDSWGFRRADKLIF. The CDR3 nucleotides are TGTGCTCTTGGGGAATTAGGCGTCTGGGGCCTTCCCGAGGATTCCTGGGGGTTCCGCCGCGCCGATAAACTCATCTTT.

The chain combines TRDV2 with TRDJ1; the match to TRDD3 covers 8 bases. The V and J ends lost 1 base and 0 bases, in that order; junction bases with no gene match: 6. Germline CDR1 reads GEAIGNYY; CDR2 reads EKD. The CDR3 runs to 16 residues. This CDR3 is CACDTLGETYTDKLIF. Written as DNA, the CDR3 is TGTGCCTGTGACACGCTGGGGGAAACGTACACCGATAAACTCATCTTT.

As for this clone: With a far larger clone one base away, a read error is the likely cause. This chain uses TRDV2 with TRDJ3; 12 bases agree with TRDD3. Germline CDR1 and CDR2: GEAIGNYY and EKD. The CDR3 contains 22 residues. The DNA for the CDR3 is TGTGCCTGTGACACGTGGGGGCTGGGGGATACGCGGCCCTCCCGGGACACCCGACAGATGTTTTTC. This encodes CACDTWGLGDTRPSRDTRQMFF.

The chain is built from TRDV2 and TRDJ1; 10 bases match TRDD3. Germline V gene data show CDR1 as GEAIGNYY and CDR2 as EKD. Trimming cost V 2 bases and J 2 bases; bases outside gene matches: 16. The CDR3 covers 19 residues. This chain's CDR3 is CACDILTYSVLGDTDKLIF. CDR3 bases: TGTGCCTGTGACATATTAACCTACTCGGTACTGGGGGATACCGATAAACTCATCTTT.

This clone was found a few times. The J gene is TRDJ3, the V gene TRDV2; D is possibly TRDD3 (5 bases). Per germline, CDR1 GEAIGNYY and CDR2 EKD. V was pared by 1 base and J by 0 bases, with 18 bases between. CDR3 length equals 20 residues. The CDR3 sequence: CACDTPFGGLSSWDTRQMFF. CDR3 nucleotide sequence: TGTGCCTGTGACACACCTTTCGGGGGTCTAAGCTCCTGGGACACCCGACAGATGTTTTTC.

On this clone itself: Since a far larger clone is one base different, this is likely a read error. Distinct nucleotide sequences in the sample also encode this CDR3. The chain has TRDV2 and TRDJ3; 12 nucleotides align to TRDD3. Trimming cost V 4 bases and J 0 bases; bases outside gene matches: 12. From germline, CDR1 is GEAIGNYY and CDR2 EKD. The CDR3 has 21 residues. The CDR3 region has the DNA TGTGCCTGTGATACCGCGTTCGCTGGGGGATACGACTCCTGGGACACCCGACAGATGTTTTTC. As protein: CACDTAFAGGYDSWDTRQMFF.

The V and J genes are TRDV2 and TRDJ1; unclear D gene. Trimming cost V 3 bases and J 4 bases, with 35 bases left between them. Germline values: CDR1 GEAIGNYY, CDR2 EKD. The CDR3 has 21 residues. CDR3 amino acids: CACDSVRNAPSRPPRGDKLIF. CDR3 in DNA: TGTGCCTGTGACTCCGTCCGTAATGCTCCCTCTCGTCCCCCGAGGGGCGATAAACTCATCTTT.

To note about this clone: Since a far larger clone is one base different, this is likely a read error. The rearrangement uses TRDV2 and TRDJ1, with D possibly being TRDD3 (6 bases). V was trimmed by 5 bases and J by 0 bases, leaving 21 bases between them. The length of the CDR3 is 17 residues. Germline V gene data show CDR1 as GEAIGNYY and CDR2 as EKD. DNA of the CDR3: TGTGCCTGTGGCAGTATCGCTGGGGCGGGATACACCGATAAACTCATCTTT. As protein: CACGSIAGAGYTDKLIF.

In its sample, this clone is medium-sized. This chain links TRDV2 with TRDJ1; 9 nucleotides align to TRDD3. The CDR3 covers 15 residues. CDR1 is GEAIGNYY, CDR2 EKD, per germline. After removal of 2 bases from V and 7 bases from J, the junction contained 10 bases not matched to a gene. The CDR3 here is CACDRLGDEDSKLIF. CDR3 DNA sequence: TGTGCCTGTGACAGACTGGGGGACGAAGATAGTAAACTCATCTTT.

As regards this clone: Distinct nucleotide sequences in the sample also encode this CDR3. V gene TRDV2 combines with J gene TRDJ1, with 13 bases matching TRDD3. The CDR3 is 21 residues long. The germline V gene has CDR1 GEAIGNYY and CDR2 EKD. J was trimmed by 9 bases and V by 3 bases; bases with no gene match: 27. The CDR3 nucleotides are TGTGCCTGTGACCCCCTCCAGGCCGGGGGGGTACTGGGGGATACGCAGACGGAACTCATCTTT. It specifies CACDPLQAGGVLGDTQTELIF.

In its sample, this clone is medium-sized (0.01 to 0.1%). V usage is TRAV29/DV5 and J usage is TRDJ1, with D unclear. The CDR3 extends over 16 amino acids. Trimming removed 0 bases from V and 0 bases from J, with 15 bases in between. The V gene's germline CDR1 is NSMFDY and CDR2 ISSIKDK. The DNA for the CDR3 is TGTGCAGCAAGCGCGAGCGCCCCCAGGTACACCGATAAACTCATCTTT. This gives the protein CAASASAPRYTDKLIF.

By share, this clone counts as medium-sized. This chain links TRDV2 with TRDJ1; TRDD3 aligns across 10 bases. V lost 1 base to trimming and J lost 0 bases; unmatched junction nucleotides: 22. From germline, CDR1 is GEAIGNYY and CDR2 EKD. The CDR3 runs to 22 residues. The CDR3 nucleotides read TGTGCCTGTGACACGGTCTCAGGTACTGGGGGGATACGTTGGGATTACACCGATAAACTCATCTTT. It is translated as CACDTVSGTGGIRWDYTDKLIF.

The CDR3 DNA reads TGTGCTCTTGGGGAACGGACTCGGCTACTTCCCCTGATACCCGATAAACTCATCTTT. This encodes CALGERTRLLPLIPDKLIF. The V gene is TRDV1, the J gene TRDJ1; D possibly uses TRDD2 or TRDD3 (5 bases each). The CDR3 runs to 19 residues. Trimming took off 1 base at V and 3 bases at J, with 24 bases between the two ends. Germline V gene lookup returns CDR1 TSWWSYY and CDR2 QGS.

The rearrangement links TRDV1 to TRDJ1; the match to TRDD3 covers 13 bases. J lost 1 base, V lost 5 bases, and 19 bases had no gene match. This CDR3 comprises 21 residues. Germline CDR1 and CDR2: TSWWSYY and QGS. CDR3 DNA sequence: TGTGCTCTTGGGTTAAACCCCTTCGTTACTGGGGGATACGTGGGCACCGATAAACTCATCTTT. This sequence encodes CALGLNPFVTGGYVGTDKLIF.

This clone appeared a few times. The genes are TRDV2 and TRDJ1; no firm D call. The V gene's germline CDR1 is GEAIGNYY and CDR2 EKD. V was cut by 5 bases and J by 2 bases, with 14 bases left in between. This CDR3 spans 14 amino acids. The chain's CDR3 is CACVPLRGTDKLIF. The CDR3 DNA sequence: TGTGCCTGTGTGCCCCTGCGGGGTACCGATAAACTCATCTTT.

This clone was counted a few times. The chain combines TRDV1 with TRDJ1; 9 bases align to TRDD3. Germline CDR1 TSWWSYY, CDR2 QGS. CDR3 length equals 21 residues. The V segment lost 2 bases and the J segment 0 bases; nucleotides outside the gene matches: 19. CDR3 protein: CALGEKGRIIWGIRDTDKLIF. CDR3 bases: TGTGCTCTTGGGGAAAAAGGAAGAATCATTTGGGGGATAAGGGACACCGATAAACTCATCTTT.

The chain links TRDV2 to TRDJ1; TRDD3 matches at 13 bases. J gave up 4 bases and V 3 bases, and 7 bases lay outside the gene matches. The CDR3 is 16 amino acids. The germline CDR1 and CDR2 sequences are GEAIGNYY and EKD. Here the CDR3 DNA reads TGTGCCTGTGACTCCGTACTGGGGGATACGCACGATAAACTCATCTTT. As protein: CACDSVLGDTHDKLIF.

This clone rates as medium-sized (0.01 to 0.1%). The chain uses TRDV2 and TRDJ1, with 8 bases identical to TRDD3. With 1 base clipped from V and 0 bases from J, the junction kept 36 bases outside the gene matches. Germline V gene lookup returns CDR1 GEAIGNYY and CDR2 EKD. This CDR3 has 26 residues. CDR3 in amino acids: CACDTVSRPTPLLLGDAPTYTDKLIF. The CDR3 coding sequence is TGTGCCTGTGACACGGTTTCACGCCCCACTCCCTTACTCCTGGGGGACGCCCCTACGTACACCGATAAACTCATCTTT.

The chain is built from TRDV2 and TRDJ1; 8 bases are a match to TRDD3. This CDR3 is built from 17 residues. The germline gives CDR1 GEAIGNYY, CDR2 EKD. Trimming at V came to 0 bases and at J to 2 bases, leaving 10 bases not matched to a gene. In DNA, the CDR3 is TGTGCCTGTGACACCGTTGGGAGGGATACGCGTACCGATAAACTCATCTTT. It specifies CACDTVGRDTRTDKLIF.

Details on this clone: This may stem from a read error, because a much larger clone lies one nucleotide away. V is TRDV1 and J is TRDJ3; 11 nucleotides agree with TRDD3. The CDR3 sequence is 22 residues long. The V segment lost 7 bases and the J segment 2 bases; nucleotides outside the gene matches: 19. Germline-derived CDR1 and CDR2 are TSWWSYY and QGS. This CDR3 reads CALEALPLKLGDKTWDTRQMFF. The CDR3 coding sequence is TGTGCTCTTGAGGCCCTTCCCCTCAAACTGGGGGATAAAACCTGGGACACCCGACAGATGTTTTTC.

V and J are TRDV2 and TRDJ1, with D possibly matching TRDD3 (5 bases). The CDR3 contains 18 residues. Deletions cut 3 bases from V and 3 bases from J, with 25 bases between. Germline V gene sequence: CDR1 GEAIGNYY, CDR2 EKD. CDR3 region: CACDELRNRPGSPDKLIF. As DNA, the CDR3 is TGTGCCTGTGACGAACTTAGAAACCGACCTGGGTCCCCCGATAAACTCATCTTT.

About this clone itself: With a much larger clone just one base away, this may be a read error. This same CDR3 is encoded by further DNA sequences in the sample. The rearrangement links TRDV2 to TRDJ1; 10 nucleotides align to TRDD3. CDR3 length: 16 amino acids. V shed 0 bases and J 11 bases; nucleotides not matched to a gene: 14. The germline V gene encodes CDR1 GEAIGNYY and CDR2 EKD. In DNA form, the CDR3 reads TGTGCCTGTGACACCGTGCTGGGGGATAAGATCGGTAAGCTCATCTTT. It translates to CACDTVLGDKIGKLIF.

This clone is medium-sized. V and J are TRDV2 and TRDJ1; D may be TRDD3 (6 bases). Germline V gene lookup returns CDR1 GEAIGNYY and CDR2 EKD. Trimming removed 3 bases at V and 3 bases at J, with 25 bases between. The CDR3 loop spans 18 amino acids. The CDR3 region has the DNA TGTGCCTGTGACTCAGTACTGGGCACCACGCGGGGGCCCGATAAACTCATCTTT. Its protein product is CACDSVLGTTRGPDKLIF.